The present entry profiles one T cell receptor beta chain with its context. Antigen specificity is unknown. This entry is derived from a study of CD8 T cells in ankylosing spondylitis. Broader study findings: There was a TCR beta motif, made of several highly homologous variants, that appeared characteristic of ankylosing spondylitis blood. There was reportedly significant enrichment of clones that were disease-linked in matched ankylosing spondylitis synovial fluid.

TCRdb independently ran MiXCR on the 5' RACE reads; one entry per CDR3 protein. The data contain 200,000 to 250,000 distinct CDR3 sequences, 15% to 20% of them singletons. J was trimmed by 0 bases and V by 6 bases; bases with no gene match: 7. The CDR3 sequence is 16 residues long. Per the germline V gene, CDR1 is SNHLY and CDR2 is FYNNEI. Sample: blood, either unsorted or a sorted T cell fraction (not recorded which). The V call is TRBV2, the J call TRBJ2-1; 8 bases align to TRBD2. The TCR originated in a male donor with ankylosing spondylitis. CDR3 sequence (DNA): TGTGCCAGCAGACGAGGCGGGGGGACCTCCTACAATGAGCAGTTCTTC. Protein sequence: CASRRGGGTSYNEQFF.